This T cell receptor (beta chain) was captured in a study of OX40 agonist ivuxolimab in advanced cancers. As for the study in general: The diagnoses of dose-escalation patients were hepatocellular carcinoma, melanoma, renal cell or head and neck cancer. Overall study findings and caveats: The antigens recognized by the expanded peripheral T cells, that is their antigen specificity, were not determined. With doses of 0.1 to 3.0 mg/kg, CD4+ and CD8+ blood T cells had undergone clonal expansion by week 6.

Method: immunoSEQ multiplex PCR; TCRdb's copy keeps in-frame clones and lacks some. The sample holds some 13,000 clones, about 90% seen once. As to this clone: The antigen is not known.

This specimen consisted of CD4+ or CD8+ T cells sorted from blood, obtained in a trial of the OX40 agonist ivuxolimab. The source of this sequence is an adult with an advanced solid tumor such as melanoma, head and neck, liver or kidney cancer.

The CDR3 protein is CASSEAGASLTDTQYF. The CDR3 region has the DNA TGTGCCAGCAGCGAGGCAGGAGCTTCGCTCACAGATACGCAGTATTTT. The V gene is TRBV7-9, the J gene TRBJ2-3; D is ambiguous. Germline V CDR1 and CDR2: SEHNR, FQNEAQ (reference sequence). V lost 5 bases, J lost 2 bases, and 17 bases lay in between. The CDR3 loop spans 16 amino acids.